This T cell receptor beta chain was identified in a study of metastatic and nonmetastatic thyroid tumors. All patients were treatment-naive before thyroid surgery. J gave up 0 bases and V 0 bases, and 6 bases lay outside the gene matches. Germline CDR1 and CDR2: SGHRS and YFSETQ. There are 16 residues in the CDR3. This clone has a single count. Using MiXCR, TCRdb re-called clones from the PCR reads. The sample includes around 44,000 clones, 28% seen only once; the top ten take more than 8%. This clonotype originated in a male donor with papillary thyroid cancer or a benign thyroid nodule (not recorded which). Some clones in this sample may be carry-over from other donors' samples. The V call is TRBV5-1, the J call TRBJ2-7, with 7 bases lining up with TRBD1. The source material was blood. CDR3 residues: CASSLEGPGGSYEQYF. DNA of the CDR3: TGCGCCAGCAGCTTGGAGGGGCCAGGGGGCTCCTACGAGCAGTACTTC. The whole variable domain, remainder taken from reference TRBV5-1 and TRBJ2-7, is KAGVTQTPRYLIKTRGQQVTLSCSPISGHRSVSWYQQTPGQGLQFLFEYFSETQRNKGNFPGRFSGRQFSNSRSEMNVSTLELGDSALYLCASSLEGPGGSYEQYFGPGTRLTVT.